These T cell receptor beta chains were read from a single sample in a study of Tregs in tolerant kidney transplant recipients. Clones were sequenced by immunoSEQ multiplex PCR, and TCRdb holds only the in-frame ones, with some missing. The sample lists some 70,000 clones; roughly 92% were seen once. The sample was CD8+ T cells from blood, taken before the transplant. Receptors originate from a human donor who received a combined kidney and bone marrow transplant. The CDR3 runs from the conserved cysteine through the conserved F or W. D genes are given only for firm matches.

D,V,J,CDR3,DNA
NA,TRBV5-8,TRBJ1-1,CASSPPGGHPRRNTEAFF,TGTGCCAGCAGCCCCCCGGGGGGCCATCCTCGGCGGAACACTGAAGCTTTCTTT
NA,TRBV6-4,TRBJ2-1,CATSFVDGNEQFF,TGTGCCACCTCCTTCGTCGACGGGAATGAGCAGTTCTTC
NA,TRBV7-2,TRBJ2-1,CASQLYGGLYNEQFF,TGTGCCAGTCAACTGTATGGAGGCCTTTACAATGAGCAGTTCTTC
TRBD1,TRBV19,TRBJ2-3,CASSIEVEDRGTTDTQYF,TGTGCCAGTAGTATAGAAGTGGAGGACAGGGGAACCACAGATACGCAGTATTTT
TRBD1,TRBV28,TRBJ2-7,CASSLVSVTGGSYEQYF,TGTGCCAGCAGTTTAGTTTCGGTAACAGGGGGCTCCTACGAGCAGTACTTC
NA,TRBV2,TRBJ2-1,CASSGAGRSYNEQFF,TGTGCCAGCAGTGGGGCGGGAAGGTCCTACAATGAGCAGTTCTTC
TRBD1,TRBV14,TRBJ2-7,CASSRRLGQGFFYEQYF,TGTGCCAGCAGCCGCCGCTTGGGACAGGGGTTTTTTTACGAGCAGTACTTC
NA,TRBV7-9,TRBJ2-1,CASSLALSSYNEQFF,TGTGCCAGCAGCTTAGCCCTGAGCTCCTACAATGAGCAGTTCTTC
TRBD2,TRBV13,TRBJ2-7,CASSPGLAGEGDSYEQYF,TGTGCCAGCAGCCCGGGACTAGCGGGAGAGGGGGACTCCTACGAGCAGTACTTC
NA,TRBV21-1,TRBJ2-7,CASSKEGDNLEQYF,TGTGCCAGCAGCAAAGAGGGGGACAATCTCGAGCAGTACTTC
NA,TRBV2,TRBJ2-5,CASKGRETQYF,TGTGCCAGCAAAGGGAGGGAGACCCAGTACTTC
TRBD1,TRBV6-1,TRBJ1-6,CASSAGTENSPLHF,TGTGCCAGCAGTGCCGGGACAGAAAATTCACCCCTCCACTTT
NA,TRBV10-3,TRBJ2-7,CAILDYNAYEQYF,TGTGCCATCCTCGACTACAATGCCTACGAGCAGTACTTC
NA,TRBV4-1,TRBJ1-5,CASSPLGGQPQHF,TGCGCCAGCAGCCCCCTCGGGGGTCAGCCCCAGCATTTT
TRBD1,TRBV9,TRBJ1-2,CASSGGTGRHYGYTF,TGTGCCAGCAGCGGAGGGACAGGGAGGCACTATGGCTACACCTTC
TRBD2,TRBV11-3,TRBJ2-7,CASSLGPLAGGVHEQYF,TGTGCCAGCAGCTTAGGTCCCCTAGCGGGAGGAGTCCACGAGCAGTACTTC
TRBD2,TRBV11-3,TRBJ2-2,CASSKTSGEGDGELFF,TGTGCCAGCAGCAAAACTAGCGGCGAGGGGGACGGGGAGCTGTTTTTT
TRBD1,TRBV7-8,TRBJ2-3,CASNPAGGYTDTQYF,TGTGCCAGCAATCCCGCAGGGGGATACACAGATACGCAGTATTTT
TRBD1,TRBV18,TRBJ2-1,CASSPDRTGHSYNEQFF,TGTGCCAGCTCACCAGACAGGACAGGGCACTCCTACAATGAGCAGTTCTTC
TRBD1,TRBV18,TRBJ2-1,CASSPVDRDRESYNEQFF,TGTGCCAGCTCACCAGTAGACCGGGACAGGGAATCGTACAATGAGCAGTTCTTC
NA,TRBV7-9,TRBJ1-2,CASSAGTPSYGYTF,TGTGCCAGCAGCGCCGGGACACCCTCCTATGGCTACACCTTC